This is a list of T cell receptor beta chains from one sample in a study of shared clonotypes between healthy human individuals. Sequenced by immunoSEQ multiplex PCR; TCRdb stores in-frame clones only, minus some. The sample lists some 550,000 clones, about 96% occurring once. Source material: naive CD4+ T cells sorted from blood. The receptor source for this set is a woman aged 25 to 45 in good health. The CDR3 runs from the conserved cysteine through the conserved F or W. D genes are given only for firm matches. Not all rows give a size; the values are once, few, many and, for expanded clones, a class.

size: NA
J: TRBJ1-1
D: NA
V: TRBV7-2
DNA: TGTGCCAGCAGCTTAGTGAGGAACACTGAAGCTTTCTTT
CDR3: CASSLVRNTEAFF

size: NA
J: TRBJ1-4
D: NA
V: TRBV5-1
DNA: TGCGCCAGCAGCTTGGTCACAGGCGGGGGTGAAAAACTGTTTTTT
CDR3: CASSLVTGGGEKLFF

size: NA
J: TRBJ2-1
D: NA
V: TRBV11-3
DNA: TGTGCCAGCAGCTCACCCGCCCGGGGGCTAGCGGCTAGCTCCTACAATGAGCAGTTCTTC
CDR3: CASSSPARGLAASSYNEQFF

size: NA
J: TRBJ2-3
D: NA
V: TRBV7-9
DNA: TGTGCCAGCAGCTTAGACCTAGTTGCAGATACGCAGTATTTT
CDR3: CASSLDLVADTQYF

size: NA
J: TRBJ2-5
D: TRBD2
V: TRBV9
DNA: TGTGCCAGCAGCAAGAGCCCGGGACTAGCGGGAGGTCGGGAGACCCAGTACTTC
CDR3: CASSKSPGLAGGRETQYF

size: NA
J: TRBJ2-1
D: NA
V: TRBV7-8
DNA: TGTGCCAGCAGCTTACCAGCCTGGTACAATGAGCAGTTCTTC
CDR3: CASSLPAWYNEQFF

size: NA
J: TRBJ1-2
D: NA
V: TRBV27
DNA: TGTGCCAGCAAGGGGGGGGCCTATGGCTACACCTTC
CDR3: CASKGGAYGYTF

size: NA
J: TRBJ1-1
D: NA
V: TRBV5-8
DNA: TGTGCCAGCAGCTTGGAAGTTGCCAGGGCCACTGAAGCTTTCTTT
CDR3: CASSLEVARATEAFF

size: NA
J: TRBJ1-5
D: NA
V: TRBV28
DNA: TGTGCCAGCAGAAGGCTCCCCAATCAGCCCCAGCATTTT
CDR3: CASRRLPNQPQHF

size: NA
J: TRBJ2-3
D: TRBD2
V: TRBV5-4
DNA: TGTGCCAGCAGCCCGGGACTAGCGGGCGTGCTGGGCGCAGATACGCAGTATTTT
CDR3: CASSPGLAGVLGADTQYF

size: NA
J: TRBJ1-1
D: NA
V: TRBV28
DNA: TGTGCCAGCAGTTTCGGGGGCTTGGAAGCTTTCTTT
CDR3: CASSFGGLEAFF

size: NA
J: TRBJ2-3
D: NA
V: TRBV6-5
DNA: TGTGCCAGTTTTCAGGGTGTTGGAACAGATACGCAGTATTTT
CDR3: CASFQGVGTDTQYF

size: NA
J: TRBJ1-1
D: NA
V: TRBV28
DNA: TGTGCCAGCACCGGGGCAGGGCTCACTGAAGCTTTCTTT
CDR3: CASTGAGLTEAFF

size: NA
J: TRBJ2-3
D: NA
V: TRBV6-6
DNA: TGTGCCAGCAGTCCGGTGGGGGATACGCAGTATTTT
CDR3: CASSPVGDTQYF

size: once
J: TRBJ1-1
D: NA
V: TRBV19
DNA: TGTGCCAGTAGTCTCGGAAACACTGAAGCTTTCTTT
CDR3: CASSLGNTEAFF

size: NA
J: TRBJ1-1
D: NA
V: TRBV4-1
DNA: TGCGCCAGGACTTTCCACGCTTTCTTT
CDR3: CARTFHAFF

size: NA
J: TRBJ1-2
D: NA
V: TRBV6-5
DNA: TGTGCCAGCAGTTACTCTTTTGGACCCTTCGCGTGGGGCTACACCTTC
CDR3: CASSYSFGPFAWGYTF

size: NA
J: TRBJ2-1
D: NA
V: TRBV19
DNA: TGTGCCAGTAGTATAGTTCCCCAGAACAATGAGCAGTTCTTC
CDR3: CASSIVPQNNEQFF

size: NA
J: TRBJ2-5
D: TRBD1
V: TRBV19
DNA: TGTGCCAGTAGTTACGGGACAGGGGTAGAGACCCAGTACTTC
CDR3: CASSYGTGVETQYF

size: NA
J: TRBJ2-6
D: NA
V: TRBV5-1
DNA: TGCGCCAGCAGCTTATTAGGCGGGGCCAACGTCCTGACTTTC
CDR3: CASSLLGGANVLTF

size: NA
J: TRBJ2-3
D: NA
V: TRBV7-9
DNA: TGTGCCAGCAGCTTAGACAGCACAGATACGCAGTATTTT
CDR3: CASSLDSTDTQYF

size: NA
J: TRBJ2-7
D: NA
V: TRBV6-5
DNA: TGTGCCAGCAGTTACCAGGGGGGTAGCTCCTACGAGCAGTACTTC
CDR3: CASSYQGGSSYEQYF

size: NA
J: TRBJ2-2
D: NA
V: TRBV5-1
DNA: TGCGCCAGCAGCTTGTTTTTTAGACTGACGAACACCGGGGAGCTGTTTTTT
CDR3: CASSLFFRLTNTGELFF

size: NA
J: TRBJ2-1
D: NA
V: TRBV10-3
DNA: TGTGCCATCAGTGAGTTAGCGAGAACCTACAATGAGCAGTTCTTC
CDR3: CAISELARTYNEQFF

size: NA
J: TRBJ1-4
D: NA
V: TRBV11-2
DNA: TGTGCCAGCAGCTTAGATCTCACGGTGGCAACTAATGAAAAACTGTTTTTT
CDR3: CASSLDLTVATNEKLFF

size: NA
J: TRBJ2-3
D: TRBD1
V: TRBV10-3
DNA: TGTGCCATCAGAAGAGGACAGGGGGCTACAGATACGCAGTATTTT
CDR3: CAIRRGQGATDTQYF

size: once
J: TRBJ2-3
D: TRBD1
V: TRBV5-1
DNA: TGCGCCAGCAGCCGGACAGGGGGCTCGAGTGATACGCAGTATTTT
CDR3: CASSRTGGSSDTQYF

size: once
J: TRBJ1-1
D: TRBD1
V: TRBV28
DNA: TGTGCCACCTCGGACAGGGTCAACACTGAAGCTTTCTTT
CDR3: CATSDRVNTEAFF

size: NA
J: TRBJ2-7
D: TRBD2
V: TRBV5-4
DNA: TGTGCCAGCAGCCCTGTAGCGGGAGCTCCCTACGAGCAGTACTTC
CDR3: CASSPVAGAPYEQYF

size: NA
J: TRBJ2-7
D: TRBD2
V: TRBV10-3
DNA: TGTGCCATCAGGGCTACCCTACTGCGGGAGGCTAACGAGCAGTACTTC
CDR3: CAIRATLLREANEQYF

size: NA
J: TRBJ2-7
D: TRBD2
V: TRBV19
DNA: TGTGCCAGTAGTGTGGGACTAGCGGCCTACGAGCAGTACTTC
CDR3: CASSVGLAAYEQYF

size: NA
J: TRBJ2-7
D: NA
V: TRBV6-5
DNA: TGTGCCAGCAGTCCCCCCCCCGAGCAGTACTTC
CDR3: CASSPPPEQYF

size: NA
J: TRBJ2-4
D: NA
V: TRBV4-1
DNA: TGCGCCAGCAGCCAAGGGAGGGCTAGTGGGAAAAACATTCAGTACTTC
CDR3: CASSQGRASGKNIQYF

size: NA
J: TRBJ2-1
D: NA
V: TRBV7-8
DNA: TGTGCCAGCAGCTGGGGGTCCAGAGGGGGAGGGCCACATTTCAATGAGCAGTTCTTC
CDR3: CASSWGSRGGGPHFNEQFF

size: NA
J: TRBJ2-1
D: TRBD2
V: TRBV4-1
DNA: TGCGCCAGCAGCCTAGCGGGACACAATGAGCAGTTCTTC
CDR3: CASSLAGHNEQFF

size: NA
J: TRBJ2-3
D: TRBD2
V: TRBV6-6
DNA: TGTGCCAGCAGTTACCGCGGGAGGATGACAGATACGCAGTATTTT
CDR3: CASSYRGRMTDTQYF

size: NA
J: TRBJ2-7
D: TRBD2
V: TRBV28
DNA: TGTGCCAGCAGTTTAATCCTAGCGGACTACGAGCAGTACTTC
CDR3: CASSLILADYEQYF

size: NA
J: TRBJ2-5
D: NA
V: TRBV28
DNA: TGTGCCAGCAGACCTCAGGGCCAAGAGACCCAGTACTTC
CDR3: CASRPQGQETQYF

size: once
J: TRBJ1-2
D: NA
V: TRBV28
DNA: TGTGCCAGCAGTTCCCACGGGCCGGGGCCCTTCGGCTACACCTTC
CDR3: CASSSHGPGPFGYTF